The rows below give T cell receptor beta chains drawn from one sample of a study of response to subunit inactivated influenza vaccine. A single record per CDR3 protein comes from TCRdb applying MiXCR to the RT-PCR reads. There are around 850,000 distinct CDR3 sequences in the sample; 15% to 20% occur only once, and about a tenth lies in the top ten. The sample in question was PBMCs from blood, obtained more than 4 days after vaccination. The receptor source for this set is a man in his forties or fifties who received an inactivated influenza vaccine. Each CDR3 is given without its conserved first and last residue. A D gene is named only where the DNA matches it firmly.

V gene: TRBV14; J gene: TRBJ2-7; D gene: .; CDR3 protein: ASSQVASEGQY
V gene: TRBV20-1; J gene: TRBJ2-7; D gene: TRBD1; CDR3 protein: SAQGVSYYEQY
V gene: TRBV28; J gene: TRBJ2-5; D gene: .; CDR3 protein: ASSISGTLKETQY
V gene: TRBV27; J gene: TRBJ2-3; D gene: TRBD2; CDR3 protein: ASSSLAGAHTDTQY
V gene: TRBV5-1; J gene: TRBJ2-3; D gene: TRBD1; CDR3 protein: ASSSGQGQVTDTQY
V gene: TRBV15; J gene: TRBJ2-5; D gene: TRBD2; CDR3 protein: ATSRRTSGGMIQETQY
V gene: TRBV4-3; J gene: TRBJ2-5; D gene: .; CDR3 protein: ASSQVSGPETQY
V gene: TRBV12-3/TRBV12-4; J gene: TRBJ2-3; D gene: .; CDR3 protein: ASSPEGVDTQY
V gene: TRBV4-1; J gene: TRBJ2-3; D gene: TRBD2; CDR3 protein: ASSQRSGGLTDTQY
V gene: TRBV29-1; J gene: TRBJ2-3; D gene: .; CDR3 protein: SAGTAGGTDTQY
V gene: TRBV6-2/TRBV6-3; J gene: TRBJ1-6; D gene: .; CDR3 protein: ASSYRPWNSPLH
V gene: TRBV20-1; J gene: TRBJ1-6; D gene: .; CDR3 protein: SARDRGTESPLH
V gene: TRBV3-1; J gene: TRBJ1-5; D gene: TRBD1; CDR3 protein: ASSRGTGGEGQPQH
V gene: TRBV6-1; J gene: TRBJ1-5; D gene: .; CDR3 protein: ATRASADQPQH
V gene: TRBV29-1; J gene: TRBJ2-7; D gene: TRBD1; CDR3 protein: SVGDRSTYEQY
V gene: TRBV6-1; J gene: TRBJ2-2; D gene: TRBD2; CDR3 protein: ASSGEGRVGELF
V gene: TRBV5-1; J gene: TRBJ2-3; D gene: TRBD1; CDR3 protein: ASSADPGQAADTQY
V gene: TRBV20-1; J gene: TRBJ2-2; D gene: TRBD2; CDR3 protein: SASGAGESNTGELF
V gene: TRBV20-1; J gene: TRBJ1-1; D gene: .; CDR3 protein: SPKGGSEAF
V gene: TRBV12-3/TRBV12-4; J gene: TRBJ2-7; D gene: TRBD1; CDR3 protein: ASSFTGTGSSHEQY
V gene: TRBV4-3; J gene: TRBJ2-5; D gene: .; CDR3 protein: ASSQELGVYATQY
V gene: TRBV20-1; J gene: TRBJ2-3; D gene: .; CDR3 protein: SARDIAESTDTQY
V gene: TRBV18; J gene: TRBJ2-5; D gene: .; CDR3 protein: ASSAPWYQETQY
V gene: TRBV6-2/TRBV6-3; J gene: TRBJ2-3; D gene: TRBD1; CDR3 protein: ASSSPGTGSLDTQY
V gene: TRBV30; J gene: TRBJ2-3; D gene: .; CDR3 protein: AWSGKYLRRVTDTQY
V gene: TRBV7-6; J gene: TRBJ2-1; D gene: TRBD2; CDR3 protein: ASSQGLAGGGNEQF
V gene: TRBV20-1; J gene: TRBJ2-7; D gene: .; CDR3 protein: SARGRDVYEQY
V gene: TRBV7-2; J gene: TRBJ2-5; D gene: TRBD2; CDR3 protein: ASSPTSGGSETQY
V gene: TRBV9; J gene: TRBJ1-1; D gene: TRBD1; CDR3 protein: ASSASRDRGPAF
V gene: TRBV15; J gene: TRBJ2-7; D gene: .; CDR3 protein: ATRGHVSHEQY
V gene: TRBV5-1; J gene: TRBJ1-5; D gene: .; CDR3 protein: ASRKTGGMDNQPQH
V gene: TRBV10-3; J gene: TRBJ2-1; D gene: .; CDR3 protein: AISESIRSRGPGRMGVSGNEQF
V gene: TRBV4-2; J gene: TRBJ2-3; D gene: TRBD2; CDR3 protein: ASSQASGLGGDTQY
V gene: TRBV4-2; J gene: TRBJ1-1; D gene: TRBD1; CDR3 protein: ASSQRRGLDTEAF
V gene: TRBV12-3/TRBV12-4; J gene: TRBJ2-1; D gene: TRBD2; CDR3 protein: ASSHPGTSGSWLLYNEQF
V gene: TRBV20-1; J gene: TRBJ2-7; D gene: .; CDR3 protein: SARAGGEQY
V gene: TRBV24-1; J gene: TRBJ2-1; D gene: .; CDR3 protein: ATSDSSSYNEQF
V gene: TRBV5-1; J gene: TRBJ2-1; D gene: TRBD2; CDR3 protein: ASSLKSSGGEQF
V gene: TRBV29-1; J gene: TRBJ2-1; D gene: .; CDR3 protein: SVEDLTDEQF
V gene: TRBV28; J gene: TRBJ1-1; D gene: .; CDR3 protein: ASSLWGRGGKGQAF
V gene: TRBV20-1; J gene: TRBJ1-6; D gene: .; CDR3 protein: SAREGGTAIPLH
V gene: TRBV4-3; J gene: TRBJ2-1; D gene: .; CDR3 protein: ASSLDSGSYNEQF